The entry below gives a single T cell receptor beta chain sequence along with its context. Its antigen is unidentified. CDR3 length: 15 amino acids. Trimming removed 7 bases from V and 1 base from J, with 17 bases in between. CDR1 and CDR2 from the germline V gene are DFQATT and SNEGSKA (reference sequence). Unique molecular identifiers were present in the TCR beta cDNA libraries. TCRdb analysed the PCR reads with MiXCR anew, one entry per CDR3 protein. Among about 540,000 distinct CDR3 sequences listed, 34% were seen once. This sample was included in a study of post-analysis software for immune sequencing data. Study-wide results and caveats: Multiple sclerosis patients showed significantly lower normalized Chao1 diversity than controls did. Same-batch samples co-clustered strongly by F measure. Included in a set of roughly five TRBV segments more frequent in patients than controls were TRBV5-6, TRBV5-1 and TRBV20-1.

The chain employs TRBV20-1 and TRBJ2-4; D is perhaps TRBD2 (6 bases). The sample taken for sequencing was blood. The TCR comes from a girl between 2 and 17 years old with multiple sclerosis. CDR3 DNA: TGCAGTGTTACGTCCCCGGGGGTCGCCAAAAACATTCAGTACTTC. Translation gives CSVTSPGVAKNIQYF.